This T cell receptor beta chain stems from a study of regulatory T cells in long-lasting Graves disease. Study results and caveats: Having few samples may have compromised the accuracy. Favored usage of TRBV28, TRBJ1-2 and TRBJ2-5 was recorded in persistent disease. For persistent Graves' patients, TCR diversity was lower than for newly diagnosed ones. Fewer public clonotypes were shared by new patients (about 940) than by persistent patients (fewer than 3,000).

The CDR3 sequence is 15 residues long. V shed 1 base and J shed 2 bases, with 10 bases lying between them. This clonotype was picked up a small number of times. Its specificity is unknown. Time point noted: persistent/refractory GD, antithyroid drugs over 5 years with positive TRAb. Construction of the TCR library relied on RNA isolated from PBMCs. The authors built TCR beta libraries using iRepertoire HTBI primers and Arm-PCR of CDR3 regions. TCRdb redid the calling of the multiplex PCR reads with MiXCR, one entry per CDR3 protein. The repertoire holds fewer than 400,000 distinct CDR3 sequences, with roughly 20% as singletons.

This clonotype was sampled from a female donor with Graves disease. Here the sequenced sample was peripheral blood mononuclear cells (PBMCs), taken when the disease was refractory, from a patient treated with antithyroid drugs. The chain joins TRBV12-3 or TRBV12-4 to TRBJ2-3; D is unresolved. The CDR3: CASSLGVRTTDTQYF. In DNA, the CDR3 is TGTGCCAGCAGTTTAGGGGTCAGAACCACAGATACGCAGTATTTT.